These 18 T cell receptor beta chains share one sample of origin, sequenced in a study of identical twins. TCRdb reprocessed the 5' RACE reads with MiXCR, giving one entry per CDR3 protein. The sample contains 270,000 or so distinct CDR3 sequences, about 8% of which appear only once. These data were also reused for a study on yellow fever vaccine responses in identical twins.

Sequenced: CD8+ T cells sorted from blood. These receptors originate from a woman younger than 30 in good health.

This clonotype has just a few counts. The chain carries TRBV7-6 and TRBJ2-1; 9 bases fit TRBD2. V lost 5 bases, J lost 7 bases, and 15 bases stayed unmatched. The CDR3 loop spans 17 amino acids. The V gene's germline CDR1 is SGHVS and CDR2 FNYEAQ. For the CDR3, the DNA is TGTGCCAGCAGCCTCCGCGGGGGGGGACACTTGGATAATGAGCAGTTCTTC. Its protein product is CASSLRGGGHLDNEQFF.

This clonotype has more than one count but fewer than ten. The chain links TRBV19 to TRBJ2-2; no firm D call. Between the trimmed V and J ends, which lost 3 bases and 5 bases, there was a span of 10 bases. The V gene's germline CDR1 is LNHDA and CDR2 SQIVND (reference sequence). CDR3 length equals 14 residues. CDR3 amino acids: CASSIPYPTGELFF. CDR3 nucleotide sequence: TGTGCCAGTAGTATCCCTTATCCAACCGGGGAGCTGTTTTTT.

Only a few counts were recorded for this clonotype. This CDR3 reads CASSVGDAGTGVLYEQYF. The CDR3 bases are TGTGCCAGCAGCGTAGGAGACGCCGGGACAGGGGTTCTATACGAGCAGTACTTC. The chain is built from TRBV9 and TRBJ2-7; 10 bases agree with TRBD1. CDR3 length: 18 residues. CDR1 is SGDLS and CDR2 is YYNGEE in the germline V gene. V gave up 0 bases and J gave up 4 bases; unmatched junction bases: 13. The whole variable domain, filled in from reference TRBV9 and TRBJ2-7, reads DSGVTQTPKHLITATGQRVTLRCSPRSGDLSVYWYQQSLDQGLQFLIQYYNGEERAKGNILERFSAQQFPDLHSELNLSSLELGDSALYFCASSVGDAGTGVLYEQYFGPGTRLTVT.

The chain uses TRBV4-1 and TRBJ1-2; 9 nucleotides match TRBD1. Germline lookup yields CDR1 MGHRA and CDR2 YSYEKL. The CDR3 loop spans 22 amino acids. V lost 0 bases to trimming and J lost 0 bases; unmatched junction nucleotides: 20. The CDR3 region is CASSQEVLLSWTGEPANYGYTF. CDR3 sequence (DNA): TGCGCCAGCAGCCAAGAAGTTTTGCTGTCCTGGACAGGGGAGCCCGCTAACTATGGCTACACCTTC.

This clonotype was counted between two and nine times. This chain joins TRBV6-4 and TRBJ2-1; D gene unclear. Germline CDR1 reads MRHNA; CDR2 reads SNTAGT. The CDR3 spans 13 residues. V lost 3 bases and J 6 bases, leaving 9 bases between the germline ends. The CDR3 region is CASSEVSGNEQFF. The CDR3 DNA sequence: TGTGCCAGCAGTGAGGTCTCAGGCAATGAGCAGTTCTTC.

This clonotype was found many times. This rearrangement joins TRBV12-3 or TRBV12-4 to TRBJ2-3, with 7 bases aligning to TRBD2. The CDR3 length is 16 residues. J gave up 1 base and V 7 bases, and 11 bases lay outside the gene matches. The DNA of the CDR3 is TGTGCCAGCACCCTTAGCTGGGACTACCGCACAGATACGCAGTATTTT. Translation: CASTLSWDYRTDTQYF.

The table lists this clonotype with a few counts. The gene calls are TRBV14 and TRBJ2-2, with D perhaps assigned TRBD1 or TRBD2 (7 bases each). The CDR3 covers 17 residues. V was pared by 5 bases and J by 3 bases, with 19 bases between. The germline gives CDR1 SGHDN, CDR2 FVKESK. The CDR3 reads CASSEAGQPIYTGELFF. The CDR3 DNA is TGTGCCAGCAGCGAAGCGGGACAGCCTATTTACACCGGGGAGCTGTTTTTT. Filled out from reference TRBV14 and TRBJ2-2, the complete variable domain reads EAGVTQFPSHSVIEKGQTVTLRCDPISGHDNLYWYRRVMGKEIKFLLHFVKESKQDESGMPNNRFLAERTGGTYSTLKVQPAELEDSGVYFCASSEAGQPIYTGELFFGEGSRLTVL.

The chain employs TRBV7-9 and TRBJ2-5; no reliable D call. Germline loops: CDR1 SEHNR, CDR2 FQNEAQ (reference sequence). V lost 5 bases and J lost 5, with 15 bases in between. The CDR3 contains 14 residues. This chain's CDR3 is CASSHRPVAETQYF. For the CDR3, the DNA is TGTGCCAGCAGCCACCGACCCGTGGCGGAGACCCAGTACTTC.

In this sample, this clonotype turned up a few times. The chain combines TRBV29-1 with TRBJ2-6; D remains ambiguous. Germline V gives CDR1 SQVTM, CDR2 ANQGSEA. The CDR3 is made up of 15 amino acids. Trimming shortened V by 4 bases and J by 0 bases, and 10 bases separated the two germline ends. For the CDR3, the DNA is TGCAGCGTTGGTGGTCATCACTCTGGGGCCAACGTCCTGACTTTC. Amino acids: CSVGGHHSGANVLTF.

This clonotype was recorded at least ten times. V and J are TRBV9 and TRBJ2-2; TRBD2 matches at 8 bases. The CDR3 is 14 residues long. CDR1 is SGDLS, CDR2 YYNGEE, per germline. The V and J ends lost 7 bases and 2 bases, in that order; junction bases with no gene match: 4. The CDR3 sequence: CASQTSGNTGELFF. The CDR3 coding sequence is TGTGCCAGCCAAACTAGCGGTAACACCGGGGAGCTGTTTTTT.

This clonotype was recorded a few times. The chain links TRBV7-6 to TRBJ2-7, with 9 bases that match TRBD1. V lost 2 bases and J lost 5; bases outside the gene matches: 7. Looked up from germline, CDR1 is SGHVS and CDR2 is FNYEAQ. The CDR3 is 15 amino acids. CDR3 nucleotide sequence: TGTGCCAGCAGCTTACCCGGGACAGGGTCCCACGAGCAGTACTTC. Its protein product is CASSLPGTGSHEQYF. Full variable domain (outside the CDR3, taken from reference TRBV7-6 and TRBJ2-7): GAGVSQSPRYKVTKRGQDVALRCDPISGHVSLYWYRQALGQGPEFLTYFNYEAQQDKSGLPNDRFSAERPEGSISTLTIQRTEQRDSAMYRCASSLPGTGSHEQYFGPGTRLTVT.

The gene calls are TRBV9 and TRBJ2-1, with a possible D match to TRBD1 (5 bases). The germline gives CDR1 SGDLS, CDR2 YYNGEE. This CDR3 is built from 15 residues. Trimming shortened V by 7 bases and J by 0 bases, and 14 bases separated the two germline ends. CDR3 DNA sequence: TGTGCCAGCGGGGATACAGGCCGCTCCTACAATGAGCAGTTCTTC. It is translated as CASGDTGRSYNEQFF.

This clonotype was detected a few times. V gene TRBV27 combines with J gene TRBJ2-5, with 7 nucleotides matching TRBD2. Germline lookup yields CDR1 MNHEY and CDR2 SMNVEV (reference sequence). This CDR3 comprises 15 residues. J was trimmed by 5 bases and V by 2 bases; bases with no gene match: 8. CDR3 protein: CASSLKTSELETQYF. The CDR3 nucleotides read TGTGCCAGCAGTTTAAAAACTAGCGAGTTGGAGACCCAGTACTTC.

In its sample, this clonotype was seen many times. The chain uses TRBV10-3 and TRBJ2-7, with 10 bases fitting TRBD2. V lost 4 bases to trimming and J lost 1 base; unmatched junction nucleotides: 4. The CDR3 consists of 15 residues. The germline V gene encodes CDR1 ENHRY and CDR2 SYGVKD. DNA for the CDR3: TGTGCCATCAGTGTATCAGCGGGAGGGTCCTACGAGCAGTACTTC. Translating gives CAISVSAGGSYEQYF.

The J gene is TRBJ2-1, the V gene TRBV5-1; 12 nucleotides match TRBD2. This CDR3 contains 15 residues. Germline V gene sequence: CDR1 SGHRS, CDR2 YFSETQ. V lost 7 bases and J lost 5; bases outside the gene matches: 7. CDR3 bases: TGCGCCAGCCCTAGCGGGGGGGCGGGAGACAATGAGCAGTTCTTC. Translation gives CASPSGGAGDNEQFF.

This clonotype was detected ten times or more. CDR3 coding DNA: TGTGCCAGCAGCCGACGGGACCCGGAGTGGAATACGCAGTATTTT. It yields the protein CASSRRDPEWNTQYF. The J gene is TRBJ2-3, the V gene TRBV7-9; D assignment may be TRBD1 or TRBD2 (5 bases each). Germline loops: CDR1 SEHNR, CDR2 FQNEAQ (reference sequence). There are 15 residues in the CDR3. V lost 5 bases to trimming and J lost 7 bases, with 19 bases between them.

In its sample, this clonotype was seen many times. V is TRBV28 and J is TRBJ2-7; possibly TRBD1 for D (5 bases). The CDR3 consists of 15 residues. Per the germline V gene, CDR1 is MDHEN and CDR2 is SYDVKM. V lost 3 bases and J 2 bases, leaving 14 bases between the germline ends. The CDR3 region is CASSLAGKGPYEQYF. The CDR3 nucleotides are TGTGCCAGCAGTTTGGCAGGGAAGGGCCCCTACGAGCAGTACTTC.

By share, this clonotype counts as medium-sized (0.01 to 0.1%). The chain carries TRBV4-1 and TRBJ1-4; D call uncertain. Germline-derived CDR1 and CDR2 are MGHRA and YSYEKL. CDR3 length equals 14 residues. V shed 3 bases and J shed 7 bases, with 12 bases lying between them. The CDR3 sequence is CASSHLSPSEKLFF. The CDR3 bases are TGCGCCAGCAGCCACTTAAGTCCTTCTGAAAAACTGTTTTTT.